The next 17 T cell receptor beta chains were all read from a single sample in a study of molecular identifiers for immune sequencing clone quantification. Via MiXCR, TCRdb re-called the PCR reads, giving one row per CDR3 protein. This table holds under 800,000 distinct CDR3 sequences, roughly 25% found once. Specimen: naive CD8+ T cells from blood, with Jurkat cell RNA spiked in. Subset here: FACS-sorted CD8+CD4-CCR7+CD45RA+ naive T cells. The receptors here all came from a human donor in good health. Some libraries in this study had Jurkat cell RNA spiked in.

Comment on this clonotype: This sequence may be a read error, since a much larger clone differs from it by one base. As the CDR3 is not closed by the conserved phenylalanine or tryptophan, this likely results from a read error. In nucleotides, the CDR3 is TGTGCCAGCAGCTTTCGGGCAGGGGAGGGTAGGACTGAAGCTTTCTTA. This translates into CASSFRAGEGRTEAFL. This rearrangement joins TRBV5-3 to TRBJ1-1; weak D call: TRBD1 (6 bases). TRBV5-3 is labeled an ORF, and its function is uncertain. The CDR3 totals 16 residues.

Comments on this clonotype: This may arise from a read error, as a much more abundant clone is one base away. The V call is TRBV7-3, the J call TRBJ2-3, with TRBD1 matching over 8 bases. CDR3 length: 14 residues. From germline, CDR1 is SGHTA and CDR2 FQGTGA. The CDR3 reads CASSLQGASDTRYF. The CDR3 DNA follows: TGTGCCAGCAGCTTACAGGGGGCTTCAGATACGCGGTATTTT. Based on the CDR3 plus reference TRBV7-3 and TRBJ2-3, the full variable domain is GAGVSQTPSNKVTEKGKYVELRCDPISGHTALYWYRQSLGQGPEFLIYFQGTGAADDSGLPNDRFFAVRPEGSVSTLKIQRTERGDSAVYLCASSLQGASDTRYFGPGTRLTVL.

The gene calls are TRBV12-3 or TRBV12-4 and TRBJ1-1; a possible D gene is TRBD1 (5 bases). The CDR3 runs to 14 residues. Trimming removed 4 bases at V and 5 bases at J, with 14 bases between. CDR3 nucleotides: TGTGCCAGCAGTTCCGGGACGGTGGTGACTGAAGCTTTCTTT. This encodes CASSSGTVVTEAFF.

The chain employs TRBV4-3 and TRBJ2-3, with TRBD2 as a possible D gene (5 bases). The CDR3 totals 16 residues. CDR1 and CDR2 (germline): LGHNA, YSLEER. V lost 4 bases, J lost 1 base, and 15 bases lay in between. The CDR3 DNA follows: TGCGCCAGCAGCCCCGGACTGGATGTGGGCACAGATACGCAGTATTTT. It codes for CASSPGLDVGTDTQYF.

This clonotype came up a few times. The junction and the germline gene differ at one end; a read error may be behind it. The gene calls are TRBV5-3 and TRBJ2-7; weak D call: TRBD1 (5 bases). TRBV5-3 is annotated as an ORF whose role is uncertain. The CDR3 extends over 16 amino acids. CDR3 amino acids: CASSSQGIPTTDEQYF. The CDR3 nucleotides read TGTGCCAGCAGCTCCCAGGGAATTCCCACTACGGACGAGCAGTACTTC.

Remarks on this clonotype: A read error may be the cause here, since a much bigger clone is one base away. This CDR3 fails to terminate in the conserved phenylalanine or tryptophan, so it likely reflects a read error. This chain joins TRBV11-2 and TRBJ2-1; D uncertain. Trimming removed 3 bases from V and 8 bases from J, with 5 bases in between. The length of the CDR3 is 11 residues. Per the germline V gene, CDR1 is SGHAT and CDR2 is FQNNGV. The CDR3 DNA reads TGTGCCAGCAGCTTTCAAGATGAGCAGTTCTCC. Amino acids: CASSFQDEQFS.

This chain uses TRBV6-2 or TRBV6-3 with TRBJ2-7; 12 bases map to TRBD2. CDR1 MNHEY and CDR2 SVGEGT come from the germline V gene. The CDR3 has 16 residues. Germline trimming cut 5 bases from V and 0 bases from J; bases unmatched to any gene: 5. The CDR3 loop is CASSRGTSGYSYEQYF. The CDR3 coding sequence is TGTGCCAGCAGTCGAGGGACTAGCGGGTACTCCTACGAGCAGTACTTC.

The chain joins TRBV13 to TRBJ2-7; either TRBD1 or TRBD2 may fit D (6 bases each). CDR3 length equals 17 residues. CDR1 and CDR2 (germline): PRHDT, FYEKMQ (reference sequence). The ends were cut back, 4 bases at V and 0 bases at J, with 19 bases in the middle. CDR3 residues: CASSSRKGGKSSYEQYF. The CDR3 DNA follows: TGTGCCAGCAGCTCACGGAAGGGGGGCAAGAGCTCCTACGAGCAGTACTTC. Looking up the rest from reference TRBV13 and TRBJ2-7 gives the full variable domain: AAGVIQSPRHLIKEKRETATLKCYPIPRHDTVYWYQQGPGQDPQFLISFYEKMQSDKGSIPDRFSAQQFSDYHSELNMSSLELGDSALYFCASSSRKGGKSSYEQYFGPGTRLTVT.

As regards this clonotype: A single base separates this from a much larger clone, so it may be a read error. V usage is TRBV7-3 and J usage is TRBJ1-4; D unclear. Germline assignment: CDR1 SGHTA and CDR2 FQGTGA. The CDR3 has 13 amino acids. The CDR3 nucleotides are TGTGCCAGCAGCCCGACTGATGGGCAAAAACTGCTTTTT. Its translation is CASSPTDGQKLLF.

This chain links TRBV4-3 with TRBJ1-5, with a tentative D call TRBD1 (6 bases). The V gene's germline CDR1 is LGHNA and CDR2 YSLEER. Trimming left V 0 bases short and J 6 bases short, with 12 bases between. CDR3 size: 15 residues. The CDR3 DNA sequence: TGCGCCAGCAGCCAAGATTGGAGGGGGGGTCAGCCCCAGCATTTT. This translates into CASSQDWRGGQPQHF.

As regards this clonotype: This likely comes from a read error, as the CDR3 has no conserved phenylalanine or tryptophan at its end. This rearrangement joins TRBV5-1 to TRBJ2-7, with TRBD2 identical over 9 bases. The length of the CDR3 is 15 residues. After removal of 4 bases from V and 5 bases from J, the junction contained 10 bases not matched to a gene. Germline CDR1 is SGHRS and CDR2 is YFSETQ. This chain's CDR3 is CASSTFSGRNDEQYL. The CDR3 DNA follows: TGCGCCAGCAGCACTTTTAGCGGGAGAAATGACGAGCAGTACCTC.

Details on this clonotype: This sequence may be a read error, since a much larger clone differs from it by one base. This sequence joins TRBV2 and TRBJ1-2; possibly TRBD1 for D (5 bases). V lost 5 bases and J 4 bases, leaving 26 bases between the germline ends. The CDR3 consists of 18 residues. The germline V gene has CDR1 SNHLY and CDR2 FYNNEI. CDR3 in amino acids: CASSPDLPFQGQVYGYTF. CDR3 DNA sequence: TGTGCCAGCAGTCCGGACTTACCCTTCCAAGGACAAGTCTATGGCTACACCTTC.

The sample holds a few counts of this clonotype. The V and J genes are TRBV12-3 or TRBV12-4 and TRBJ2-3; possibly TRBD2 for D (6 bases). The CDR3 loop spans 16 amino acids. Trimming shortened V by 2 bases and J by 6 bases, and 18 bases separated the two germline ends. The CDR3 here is CASSLSLGTQGDTQYF. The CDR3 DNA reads TGTGCCAGCAGTTTATCGCTAGGGACTCAAGGGGATACGCAGTATTTT.

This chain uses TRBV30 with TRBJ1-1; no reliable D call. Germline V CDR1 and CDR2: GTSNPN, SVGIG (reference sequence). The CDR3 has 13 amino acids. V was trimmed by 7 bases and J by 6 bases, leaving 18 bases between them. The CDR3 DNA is TGTGCCTTCCACCTCCTGGGTCCCCCTGAAGCTTTCTTT. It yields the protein CAFHLLGPPEAFF.

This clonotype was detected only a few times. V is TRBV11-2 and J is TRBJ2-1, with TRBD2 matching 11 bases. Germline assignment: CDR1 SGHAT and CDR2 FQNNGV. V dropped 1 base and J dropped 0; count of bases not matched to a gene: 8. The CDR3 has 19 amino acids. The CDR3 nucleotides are TGTGCCAGCAGCTTAGCTACGACTAGCGGGGTTAGCTCCTACAATGAGCAGTTCTTC. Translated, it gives CASSLATTSGVSSYNEQFF. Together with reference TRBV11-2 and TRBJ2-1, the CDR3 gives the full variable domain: EAGVAQSPRYKIIEKRQSVAFWCNPISGHATLYWYQQILGQGPKLLIQFQNNGVVDDSQLPKDRFSAERLKGVDSTLKIQPAKLEDSAVYLCASSLATTSGVSSYNEQFFGPGTRLTVL.

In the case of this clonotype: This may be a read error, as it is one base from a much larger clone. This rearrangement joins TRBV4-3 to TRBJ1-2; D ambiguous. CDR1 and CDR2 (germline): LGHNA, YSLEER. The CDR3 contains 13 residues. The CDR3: CARSQDTGSGYTF. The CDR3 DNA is TGCGCCCGCAGCCAAGATACCGGGTCCGGCTACACCTTC.

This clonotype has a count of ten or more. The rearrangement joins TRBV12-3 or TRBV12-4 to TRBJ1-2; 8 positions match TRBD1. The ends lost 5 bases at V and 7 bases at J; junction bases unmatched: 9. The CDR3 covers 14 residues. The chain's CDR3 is CASSTYQGASGYTF. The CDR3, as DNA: TGTGCCAGCAGTACGTATCAGGGGGCTTCTGGCTACACCTTC.